The entry below gives a single TCR beta chain sequence along with its context. The antigen remains unidentified. This entry comes from a study of T cell responses to AZD1222 COVID-19 vaccine. The length of the CDR3 is 15 residues. V trimming: 0 bases; J trimming: 10 bases; junction bases outside the gene matches: 8. CDR1 and CDR2 from the germline V gene are SGHRS and YFSETQ. Profiled with immunoSEQ multiplex PCR; TCRdb holds only in-frame clones, not every one. The data contain some 100,000 clones, about 88% of them singletons. Points from the study as a whole: Recipients of two AZD1222 doses showed rising Spike-specific TCR breadth and depth.

Sequenced material: peripheral blood, taken 28 days after the second AZD1222 dose. This receptor was taken from an adult who received the AZD1222 COVID-19 vaccine. This chain joins TRBV5-1 and TRBJ2-1, with TRBD2 identical over 9 bases. The CDR3 DNA sequence: TGCGCCAGCAGCTTGGGACTAGCGGCCAGCACCGAGCAGTTCTTC. It encodes CASSLGLAASTEQFF.